Included here is one TCR beta chain sequence, with context. Antigen unknown. The source of the sample is a study of T cell repertoires in cytomegalovirus infection. At the level of the study: Both CMV infection and a matching HLA type were indicated by public TCR beta signatures. General study results and limits: The study identified carriers of CMV plus the relevant HLA from cumulative public TCR beta family frequency. CMV-specific TCR beta clonotypes restricted by HLA-C were the ones dominating the ex vivo response.

CDR1 MDHEN and CDR2 SYDVKM come from the germline V gene. Trimming shortened V by 5 bases and J by 4 bases, and 7 bases separated the two germline ends. The CDR3 has 12 amino acids. TCRdb recomputed calls from the reads with MiXCR, one row per CDR3 protein. The repertoire holds hundreds of thousands of distinct CDR3 sequences, with approximately 42% as singletons. This chain joins TRBV28 and TRBJ2-3, with unresolved D. The clonotype was recovered from a human donor in good health (CMV status not recorded). Some clones in this sample may be carry-over from other donors' samples. The sequenced sample was cultured PBMCs, obtained from culture after CMV antigen stimulation. The CDR3 is CASSRGADTQYF. In nucleotides, the CDR3 is TGTGCCAGCAGTCGCGGTGCAGATACGCAGTATTTT.